This T cell receptor (beta chain) was recovered during a study of CXCR3-negative and CXCR3-positive naive CD8 T cells. Study-wide points: Naive cells positive for CXCR3 carried more hydrophobic TRB CDR3s than CXCR3-negative ones. Cryopreserved cells showed partially decreased CXCR3 expression, and most assays used fresh PBMCs. Surface CD5 was comparable between naive subsets; TCR strength was inferred from TRB CDR3 properties.

About this clonotype itself: Its antigen is as yet unknown.

This CDR3 spans 15 amino acids. Per germline, CDR1 SGHDT and CDR2 YYEEEE. Through 5' RACE with UMI labels, the TRB cDNA libraries were prepared. TCRdb reprocessed the 5' RACE reads and keeps a single row for each CDR3 protein, giving no DNA. This sample carries about 45,000 distinct CDR3 sequences, with roughly 2.4% going to the ten biggest clones. CD45RO-CCR7+CD27+CD95- expression identified naive CD8+ T cells. The sequence derives from a human donor in good health. Some clones in this sample may be carry-over from other donors' samples. The chain couples TRBV5-6 to TRBJ2-5; TCRdb calls TRBD1, which cannot be checked without DNA. The sequencing input was naive CXCR3- CD8+ T cells from blood. Subset described: CD45RO-CCR7+CD27+CD95- naive CD8+ T cells lacking CXCR3 (TNR3-). Here the CDR3 reads CASSYHRVWRETQYF.